One T cell receptor beta chain is described in this entry. The antigen is undetermined. The data were obtained in a study of T-cell memory formation after mild COVID-19. General observations from the study: While clones contracting from day 15 to 85 were balanced between CD4 and CD8, later expanders leaned CD4+. Pre-infection memory already had some responding clones, implying cross-reactive memory joined.

Germline V gene sequence: CDR1 KGHDR, CDR2 SFDVKD. The CDR3 is 14 amino acids. Trimming took 7 bases from V and 3 from J; bases not matched to a gene: 6. TCRdb called the 5' RACE reads again in MiXCR, with one record for every CDR3 protein. The sample holds roughly 550,000 distinct CDR3 sequences, about a fifth seen once. The sample taken for sequencing was PBMCs or a T cell subset sorted from them (not recorded which). The TCR originated in an adult woman who had mild COVID-19 (a few samples of this study predate the infection). Cell type and time point are not known. The rearrangement uses TRBV24-1 and TRBJ2-3, with TRBD2 identical over 7 bases. In DNA, the CDR3 is TGTGCCACCAGCCAGACTAGCATGACAGATACGCAGTATTTT. This codes for CATSQTSMTDTQYF.